The sequence of this TCR beta chain was determined in a study of T cells in Graves' hyperthyroidism and ophthalmopathy (dated 2019 in TCRdb). Broadly, across the study: Peripheral blood samples were taken at initial diagnosis, before any treatment was given. To identify distinguishing TCR V-J signatures, a discovery cohort of some 99 patients was used, comprising 43 with Graves' ophthalmopathy and under 60 with stable Graves' hyperthyroidism. An independent validation cohort of under 20 hyperthyroidism patients and approximately 16 patients who later progressed to ophthalmopathy tested prospective prediction of ophthalmopathy. The approximately 90 discovery patients were randomly split 7:3 into training and test sets. Thyroid tissue and blood T-cell repertoires from roughly six Graves' hyperthyroidism patients were also compared in the study. Once sampling was done, hyperthyroidism patients were given methimazole at a starting dose of 30 mg daily, whereas ophthalmopathy patients were given high-dose intravenous methylprednisolone. The paper reports TCR Vbeta CDR3 sequencing of approximately 140 peripheral blood samples: around 45 ophthalmopathy, about 75 hyperthyroidism and roughly 17 progressor patients.

Amplification of TCR beta CDR3 regions was carried out from RNA transcripts. For the first round of RT-PCR on the TCR CDR3, the HTBI primer set was used together with the Qiagen OneStep RT-PCR kit. The libraries were constructed in a second round of multiplex PCR and then size-selected and purified. Libraries were sequenced paired-end with 100 bp reads on an Illumina HiSeq2000. Regarding the original processing steps: SOAPnuke was used to process the raw data, removing reads that contained adapters or uncalled bases, had a mean Phred below 15, or lacked an exact match to the constant primer or identifier. High-quality paired reads were merged with COPE v1.2.5, and unique nucleotide sequences were defined as clonotypes. Clonotypes were aligned to IMGT TRBV, TRBD and TRBJ reference segments using MiTCR v1.1. The analysis included only V-J combinations with a frequency above 0.0001, which together covered about 99% of the repertoires. The TCS score was defined as F50 (clonal expansion) divided by E x V (chaos), with BLOSUM62-based TCRdist calculated between CDR3 peptides within each V-J. Welch's t-statistics and random forest reduced just over 500 V-J features to under 15, which were used in a naive Bayes classifier (R e1071). TCRdb passed the public sequencing reads through fastp at Q25 and MiXCR, retaining productive beta sequences. Each CDR3 protein appears once, grouped with its most common genes and DNA. The V and J calls and clone size are TCRdb's, not the authors'. This sample is represented by around 700,000 distinct CDR3 sequences; roughly 20% of them were singletons. Of the sample, 16% falls within the top ten clones.

This clonotype was seen repeatedly, ten times or more. There is no known antigen for this receptor. Base qualities are missing; no much larger clone stands one base away. Hyperthyroidism patients were newly diagnosed, with disease duration under 2 months, and aged 18 to 65 years. Any patient with an uncontrolled infection, another autoimmune disease, pregnancy or lactation was excluded. Diagnoses were established on the basis of clinical symptoms, serum thyroxine and TRAb, thyroid ultrasound, and orbital computed tomography. Blood from progressor patients was collected at the time of first diagnosis with hyperthyroidism, before any ophthalmopathy symptoms had appeared. PBMCs were isolated from about 9.1 ml of fresh peripheral blood by Ficoll-Paque density gradient centrifugation. Patients classed as progressors first received a Graves' hyperthyroidism diagnosis and then went on to develop ophthalmopathy during follow-up. Total RNA was extracted using Trizol reagent, and RNA quality was assessed on an Agilent 2100 Bioanalyzer.

Sequences MNHNS (CDR1) and SASEGT (CDR2) are obtained from the germline V gene. Spanning cysteine to phenylalanine, the CDR3 consists of 15 amino acids. The entry retains the CDR3 DNA only, 45 bases that are in frame from base 1. V lost 5 bases and J lost 2 bases, and the count of bases not matched to a germline gene is 7. Overall results and qualifications from the work: Sample size was not statistically predetermined, and blinding of investigators to group allocation was not performed. In validation, the model predicted progression to ophthalmopathy with roughly 70% sensitivity and less than 75% specificity, a median of 6.5 months before onset. Most expanded thyroid clonotypes (frequency above 0.001) were also detected in blood, suggesting blood repertoires may reflect thyroid immune responses. A 13 V-J signature model separated ophthalmopathy from stable hyperthyroidism, with approximately 86% sensitivity and 81.08% specificity in cross-validation and 80%/75% in testing.

This sequence originates from a woman in her 50s with Graves' hyperthyroidism that later progressed to Graves' ophthalmopathy. The V and J segments used are TRBV6-1 and TRBJ1-2; 8 central bases correspond to TRBD1. Sequencing was performed on blood. At the DNA level, the sequence is TGTGCCAGCAGTTTTCGAACAGGGGGGAACTATGGCTACACCTTC. Its translation is CASSFRTGGNYGYTF.